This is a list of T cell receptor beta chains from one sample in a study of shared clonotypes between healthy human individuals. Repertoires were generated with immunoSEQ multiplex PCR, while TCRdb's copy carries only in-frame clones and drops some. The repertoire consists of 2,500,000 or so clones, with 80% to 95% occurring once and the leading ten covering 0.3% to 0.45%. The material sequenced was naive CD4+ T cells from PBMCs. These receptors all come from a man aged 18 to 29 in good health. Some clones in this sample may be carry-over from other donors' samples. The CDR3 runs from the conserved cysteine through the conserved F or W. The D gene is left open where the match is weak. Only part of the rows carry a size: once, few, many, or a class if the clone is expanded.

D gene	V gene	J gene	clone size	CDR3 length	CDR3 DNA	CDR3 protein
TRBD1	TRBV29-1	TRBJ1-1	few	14	TGCAGCGTCGACCGGACAGGGGGCAACACTGAAGCTTTCTTT	CSVDRTGGNTEAFF
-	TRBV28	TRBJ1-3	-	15	TGTGCCAGCAGTTCCCCAGGAGCCTCTGGAAACACCATATATTTT	CASSSPGASGNTIYF
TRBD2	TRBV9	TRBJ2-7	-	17	TGTGCCAGCAGCCCGGGACTAGCGGGTGCCACCTCCTACGAGCAGTACTTC	CASSPGLAGATSYEQYF
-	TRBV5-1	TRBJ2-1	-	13	TGCGCCAGCAGCTTCCAGGGGGGAATTGAGCAGTTCTTC	CASSFQGGIEQFF
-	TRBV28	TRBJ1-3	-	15	TGTGCCAGCAGTTTTCCCCTAGGATCGAGAGACACCATATATTTT	CASSFPLGSRDTIYF
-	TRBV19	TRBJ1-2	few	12	TGTGCCAGTTTCGGACAGAGCTATGGCTACACCTTC	CASFGQSYGYTF
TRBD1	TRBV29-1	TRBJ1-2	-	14	TGCAGCGCAACCCAATCCGGGACAGCCTATGGCTACACCTTC	CSATQSGTAYGYTF
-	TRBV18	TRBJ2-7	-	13	TGTGCCAGCTCACCACAGATGGACGGGGGGCAGTACTTC	CASSPQMDGGQYF
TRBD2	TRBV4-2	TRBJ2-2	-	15	TGTGCCAGCAGCGTTAGCGGGAGGGACACCGGGGAGCTGTTTTTT	CASSVSGRDTGELFF
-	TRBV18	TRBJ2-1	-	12	TGTGCCAGCTCACCAGCCGGGAATGAGCAGTTCTTC	CASSPAGNEQFF
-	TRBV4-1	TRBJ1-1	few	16	TGCGCCAGCAGCCTAACTAGGGCAGCCACCAACACTGAAGCTTTCTTT	CASSLTRAATNTEAFF
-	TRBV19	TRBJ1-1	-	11	TGTGCCAGTAGCCTAAACAGGGAAGCTTTCTTT	CASSLNREAFF
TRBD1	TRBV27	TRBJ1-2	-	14	TGTGCCAGCAGTTTGACAGGGATAGTGGGTGGCTACACCTTC	CASSLTGIVGGYTF
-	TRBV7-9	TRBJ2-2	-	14	TGTGCCAGCAGCTTATACGGCAACACCGGGGAGCTGTTTTTT	CASSLYGNTGELFF
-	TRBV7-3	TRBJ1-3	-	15	TGTGCCAGCAGCTTAAGTAAGGGCTCTGGAAACACCATATATTTT	CASSLSKGSGNTIYF
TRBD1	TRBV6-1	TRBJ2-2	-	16	TGTGCCAGCAGTGAACCTCCGGACAGGGCCACCGGGGAGCTGTTTTTT	CASSEPPDRATGELFF
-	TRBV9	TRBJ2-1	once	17	TGTGCCAGCAGCTTAGAGGGTCACCCGAGCTCCTACAATGAGCAGTTCTTC	CASSLEGHPSSYNEQFF
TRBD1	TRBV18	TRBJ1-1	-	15	TGTGCCAGCTCACCATACGGGACAGAGAACACTGAAGCTTTCTTT	CASSPYGTENTEAFF
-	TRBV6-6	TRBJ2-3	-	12	TGTGCCAGCAGTTCGGTTGGAGATACGCAGTATTTT	CASSSVGDTQYF
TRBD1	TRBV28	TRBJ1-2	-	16	TGTGCCAGCAGTACACTTGGGACAGGGCACCACTATGGCTACACCTTC	CASSTLGTGHHYGYTF
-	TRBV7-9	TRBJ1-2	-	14	TGTGCCAGCAGTACCGGAGGGGGGCCCTATGGCTACACCTTC	CASSTGGGPYGYTF
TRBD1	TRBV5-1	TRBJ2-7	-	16	TGCGCCAGCAGCTTGGCCCCGGTCGACAGGGGCTACGAGCAGTACTTC	CASSLAPVDRGYEQYF
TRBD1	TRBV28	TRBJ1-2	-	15	TGTGCCAGCAGATCTAACAGGGGAGTTGACTATGGCTACACCTTC	CASRSNRGVDYGYTF
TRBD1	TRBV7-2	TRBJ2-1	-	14	TGTGCCAGCAGCTCTGACAGGGACTACAATGAGCAGTTCTTC	CASSSDRDYNEQFF
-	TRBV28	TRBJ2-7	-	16	TGTGCCAGCAGTGGACTGACCGCGCGATCGACCTACGAGCAGTACTTC	CASSGLTARSTYEQYF
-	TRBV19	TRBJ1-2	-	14	TGTGCCAGTAGTATGAGGGGCCCCCTTTCTGGCTACACCTTC	CASSMRGPLSGYTF